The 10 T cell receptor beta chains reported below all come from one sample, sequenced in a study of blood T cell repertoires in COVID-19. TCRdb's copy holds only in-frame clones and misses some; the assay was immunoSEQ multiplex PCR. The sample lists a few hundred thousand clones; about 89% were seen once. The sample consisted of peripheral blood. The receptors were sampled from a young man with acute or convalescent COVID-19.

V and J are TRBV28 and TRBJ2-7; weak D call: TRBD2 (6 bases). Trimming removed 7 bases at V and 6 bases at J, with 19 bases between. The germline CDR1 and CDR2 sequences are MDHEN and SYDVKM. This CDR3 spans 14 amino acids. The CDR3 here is CASTGGVTGREQYF. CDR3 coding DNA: TGTGCCAGCACCGGCGGGGTGACGGGACGCGAGCAGTACTTC.

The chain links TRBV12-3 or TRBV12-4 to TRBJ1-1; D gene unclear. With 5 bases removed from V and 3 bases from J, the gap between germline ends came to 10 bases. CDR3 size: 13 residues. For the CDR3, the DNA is TGTGCCAGCAGTCCCACACAATACACTGAAGCTTTCTTT. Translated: CASSPTQYTEAFF.

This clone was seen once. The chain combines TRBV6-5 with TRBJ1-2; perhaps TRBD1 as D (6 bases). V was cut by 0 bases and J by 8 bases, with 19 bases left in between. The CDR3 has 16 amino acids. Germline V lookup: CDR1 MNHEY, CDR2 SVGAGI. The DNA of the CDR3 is TGTGCCAGCAGTTACTCGAATGGGGGCCCCCCAAAGGGCTACACCTTC. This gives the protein CASSYSNGGPPKGYTF.

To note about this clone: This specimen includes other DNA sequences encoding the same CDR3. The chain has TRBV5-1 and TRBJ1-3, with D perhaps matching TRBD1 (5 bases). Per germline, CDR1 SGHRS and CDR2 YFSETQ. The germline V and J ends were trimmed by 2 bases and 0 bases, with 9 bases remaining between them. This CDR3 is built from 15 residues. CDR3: CASSFDSFSGNTIYF. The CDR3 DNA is TGCGCCAGCAGCTTCGACAGCTTCTCTGGAAACACCATATATTTT.

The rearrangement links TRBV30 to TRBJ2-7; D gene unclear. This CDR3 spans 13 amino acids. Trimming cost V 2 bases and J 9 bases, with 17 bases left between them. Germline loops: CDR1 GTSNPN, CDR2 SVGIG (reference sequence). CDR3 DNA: TGTGCCTGGAGTCCCACCCTCAGACAAGGGCAGTACTTC. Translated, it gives CAWSPTLRQGQYF. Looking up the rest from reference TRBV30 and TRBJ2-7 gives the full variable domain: SQTIHQWPATLVQPVGSPLSLECTVEGTSNPNLYWYRQAAGRGLQLLFYSVGIGQISSEVPQNLSASRPQDRQFILSSKKLLLSDSGFYLCAWSPTLRQGQYFGPGTRLTVT.

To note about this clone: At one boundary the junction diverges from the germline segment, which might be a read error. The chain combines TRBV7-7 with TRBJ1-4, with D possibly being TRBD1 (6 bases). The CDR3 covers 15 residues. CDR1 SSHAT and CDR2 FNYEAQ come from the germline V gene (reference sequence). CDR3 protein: CASSPGAGINEKLFF. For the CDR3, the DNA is TGTGCTAGCAGCCCAGGGGCAGGAATCAATGAAAAACTGTTTTTT.

CDR3 DNA: TGTGCCAGCAGTTACAACAGGGCCAATCAGCCCCAGCATTTT. This sequence encodes CASSYNRANQPQHF. This chain links TRBV6-5 with TRBJ1-5; possible D gene TRBD1, 6 bases. Trimming took 2 bases from V and 3 from J, leaving 8 bases between them. This CDR3 has 14 residues. Germline V gene lookup returns CDR1 MNHEY and CDR2 SVGAGI.

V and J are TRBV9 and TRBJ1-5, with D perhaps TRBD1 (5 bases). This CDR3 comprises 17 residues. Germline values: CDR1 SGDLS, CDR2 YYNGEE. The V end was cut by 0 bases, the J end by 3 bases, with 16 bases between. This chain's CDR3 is CASSVGASGSINQPQHF. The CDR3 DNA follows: TGTGCCAGCAGCGTAGGGGCTTCAGGGTCGATCAATCAGCCCCAGCATTTT.

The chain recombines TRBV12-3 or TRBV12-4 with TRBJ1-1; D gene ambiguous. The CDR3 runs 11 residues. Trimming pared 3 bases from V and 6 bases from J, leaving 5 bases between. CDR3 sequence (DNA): TGTGCCAGCAGTTTGGTAGCTGAAGCTTTCTTT. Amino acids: CASSLVAEAFF.

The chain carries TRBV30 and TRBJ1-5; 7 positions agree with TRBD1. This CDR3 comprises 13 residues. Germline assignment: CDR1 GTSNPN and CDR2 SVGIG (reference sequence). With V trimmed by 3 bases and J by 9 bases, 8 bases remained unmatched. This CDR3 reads CAWSRTGRGPQHF. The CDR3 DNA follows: TGTGCCTGGAGCCGGACAGGTCGAGGGCCCCAGCATTTT.